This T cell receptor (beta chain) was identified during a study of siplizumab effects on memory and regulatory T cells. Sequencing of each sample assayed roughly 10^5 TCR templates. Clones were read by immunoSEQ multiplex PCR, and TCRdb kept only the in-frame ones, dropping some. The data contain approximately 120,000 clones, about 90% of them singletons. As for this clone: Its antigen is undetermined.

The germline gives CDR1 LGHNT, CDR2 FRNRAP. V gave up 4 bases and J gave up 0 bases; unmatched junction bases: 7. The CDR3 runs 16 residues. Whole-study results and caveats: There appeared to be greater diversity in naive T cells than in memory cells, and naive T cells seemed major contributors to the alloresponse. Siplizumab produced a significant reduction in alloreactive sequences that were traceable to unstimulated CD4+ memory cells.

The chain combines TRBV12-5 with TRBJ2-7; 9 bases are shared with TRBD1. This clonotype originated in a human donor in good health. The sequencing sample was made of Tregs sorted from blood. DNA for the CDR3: TGTGCTAGTGGTTACGGGACAGGGAGGAGCTCCTACGAGCAGTACTTC. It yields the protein CASGYGTGRSSYEQYF.